The T cell receptor (beta chain) described here comes from a study of T-cell memory formation after mild COVID-19. TCRdb recomputed calls from the 5' RACE reads with MiXCR, one row per CDR3 protein. This sample yields about 400,000 distinct CDR3 sequences, of which 23% are seen a single time; around 13% belongs to the top ten. CDR3 length equals 11 residues. V was pared by 2 bases and J by 8 bases, with 6 bases between. Germline CDR1 is MGHDK and CDR2 is SYGVNS. The material sequenced was PBMCs or a T cell subset sorted from them (not recorded which). The chain uses TRBV25-1 and TRBJ1-2; no reliable D call. The TCR was taken from an adult woman who had mild COVID-19 (a few samples of this study predate the infection). Cell type and time point are not known. As DNA, the CDR3 is TGTGCCAGCAGTGAAGATGGGGGCTACACCTTC. It translates to CASSEDGGYTF.